This TCR beta chain stems from a study of CD8+ T cells in alopecia areata. The study, taken as a whole, reports: When scalp samples are sequenced, resident alphabeta T cells of normal skin are also captured. Elevated clonality characterized lesional scalp relative to normal scalp, particularly in alopecia totalis/universalis. TCR sharing across patients was less clear than in mice, possibly HLA-related.

This CDR3 has 15 residues. Germline CDR1 is SGHRS and CDR2 is YFSETQ. Trimming removed 4 bases from V and 4 bases from J, with 18 bases in between. Following RNA extraction, reverse transcription yielded cDNA that acted as the sequencing template. The table came from immunoSEQ multiplex PCR; TCRdb's copy has only in-frame clones and leaves some out. This sample has around 36,000 clones; nearly 55% occur once, and the top ten carry around 1.7%. Sorting of CD4+ cells into CD25+CD127- cells (for four to six patients) was performed. Researchers took lesional scalp punch biopsies and peripheral blood from people who were alopecia areata patients. Points on this clone: Its antigen is currently unknown.

The chain joins TRBV5-1 to TRBJ2-7, with a tentative D call TRBD2 (6 bases). The sequence came from a human donor with alopecia areata. Sequencing used CD4+ Tregs sorted from blood. The CDR3 loop is CASSPPGLRKYEQYF. DNA for the CDR3: TGCGCCAGCAGCCCCCCGGGACTGAGAAAGTACGAGCAGTACTTC. The full variable domain, completed using reference TRBV5-1 and TRBJ2-7, is KAGVTQTPRYLIKTRGQQVTLSCSPISGHRSVSWYQQTPGQGLQFLFEYFSETQRNKGNFPGRFSGRQFSNSRSEMNVSTLELGDSALYLCASSPPGLRKYEQYFGPGTRLTVT.